This T cell receptor beta chain was sequenced for a study of T cell changes during pregnancy in multiple sclerosis. The germline V gene has CDR1 LGHNA and CDR2 YNFKEQ. There are 16 residues in the CDR3. With 4 bases clipped from V and 0 bases from J, the junction kept 6 bases outside the gene matches. This table comes from immunoSEQ multiplex PCR, and its TCRdb copy is limited to in-frame clones, with some not included. Of around 34,000 clones in the sample, less than 95% were seen once. The sequence was collected from a female donor with multiple sclerosis, enrolled in a pregnancy study. The sequencing here drew on CD8+ T cells from peripheral blood mononuclear cells, taken before pregnancy. The gene calls are TRBV4-2 and TRBJ2-1; 7 nucleotides align to TRBD2. CDR3 nucleotide sequence: TGTGCCAGCAGCCCTAGCGGTTCCAGCTCCTACAATGAGCAGTTCTTC. Translating it yields CASSPSGSSSYNEQFF.